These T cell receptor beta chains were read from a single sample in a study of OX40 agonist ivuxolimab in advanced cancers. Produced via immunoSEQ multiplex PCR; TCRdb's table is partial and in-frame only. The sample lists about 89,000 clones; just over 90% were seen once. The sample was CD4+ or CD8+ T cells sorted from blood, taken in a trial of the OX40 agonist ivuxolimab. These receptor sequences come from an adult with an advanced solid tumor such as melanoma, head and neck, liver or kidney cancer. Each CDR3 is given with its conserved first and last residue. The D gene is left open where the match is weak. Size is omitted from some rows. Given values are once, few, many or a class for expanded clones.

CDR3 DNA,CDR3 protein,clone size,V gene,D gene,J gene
TGTGCCAGTAGTATAGAAGGGGACAGGGCGCAGCCCCAGCATTTT,CASSIEGDRAQPQHF,few,TRBV19,TRBD1,TRBJ1-5
TGTGCCAGCAGTGGGGGGAGACCCGGGACAGGGACCGGGGAGCTGTTTTTT,CASSGGRPGTGTGELFF,-,TRBV2,TRBD1,TRBJ2-2
TGTGCCTGGAGTGTACTGGCAGGAAGCACCGGGGAGCTGTTTTTT,CAWSVLAGSTGELFF,-,TRBV30,-,TRBJ2-2
TGTGCCAGCAGCTTATATTATGGCTACACCTTC,CASSLYYGYTF,-,TRBV7-9,-,TRBJ1-2
TGTGCCAGCAGCCCCGGGTGGGGGGCGGCTCAAGAGACCCAGTACTTC,CASSPGWGAAQETQYF,-,TRBV7-2,-,TRBJ2-5
TGCGCCAGCAGCCCTGCGGCAGCGGGGGCAGGGGATACGCAGTATTTT,CASSPAAAGAGDTQYF,-,TRBV4-1,TRBD2,TRBJ2-3
TGTGCCAGCAGCCCTGGGACAGATAGGGAGACCCAGTACTTC,CASSPGTDRETQYF,once,TRBV11-3,TRBD1,TRBJ2-5
TGCGCCAGCAGCTTAACAGGGAGCAATGAAAAACTGTTTTTT,CASSLTGSNEKLFF,-,TRBV5-1,-,TRBJ1-4
TGTGCCACCAGAATAGTCCAAGGGACAGGGGGCGACGAGCAGTACTTC,CATRIVQGTGGDEQYF,-,TRBV10-3,TRBD1,TRBJ2-7
TGTGCCAGCAGCCAATCGACAGGGGACGAGCAGTACTTC,CASSQSTGDEQYF,-,TRBV14,TRBD1,TRBJ2-7
TGTGCCAGCAGTTCAGGGACAGGGGGGCACAATGAGCAGTTCTTC,CASSSGTGGHNEQFF,-,TRBV27,TRBD1,TRBJ2-1
TGTGCCAGCAGTTCCGCCCAGGGGTGGCCACCCCTCCACTTT,CASSSAQGWPPLHF,-,TRBV28,-,TRBJ1-6
TGTGCCAGCACCCCCCGAGGAAGGGCTAATTCACCCCTCCACTTT,CASTPRGRANSPLHF,-,TRBV28,-,TRBJ1-6
TGTGCCAGCAGACGGACGACAGGACTTATGACCCAGTACTTC,CASRRTTGLMTQYF,-,TRBV27,-,TRBJ2-5
TGCGCCAGCAGTCGACCCCCCATGGCGCTCTCCTATAATTCACCCCTCCACTTT,CASSRPPMALSYNSPLHF,-,TRBV23-1,-,TRBJ1-6
TGCGCCAGCAGCCAAAGAATCGGGATCGGCGGGGGCAATCAGCCCCAGCATTTT,CASSQRIGIGGGNQPQHF,-,TRBV4-3,-,TRBJ1-5
TGTGCCAGCAGTGAACAGGGGATCTCCTACGAGCAGTACTTC,CASSEQGISYEQYF,-,TRBV6-1,-,TRBJ2-7
TGCGCCAGCAGCTTGGGGGAGAGTCGGGAGACCCAGTACTTC,CASSLGESRETQYF,-,TRBV5-1,-,TRBJ2-5
TGTGCCAGCTCATTATCCGGGACACCCGCAACTAATGAAAAACTGTTTTTT,CASSLSGTPATNEKLFF,-,TRBV18,-,TRBJ1-4
TGTGCCTGGACCCAGCGTTTCTATGGCTACACCTTC,CAWTQRFYGYTF,once,TRBV30,-,TRBJ1-2
TGTGCCAGCAGTCCCACTAAGCACAGCACAGATACGCAGTATTTT,CASSPTKHSTDTQYF,-,TRBV28,-,TRBJ2-3
TGTGCCAGCAGCCCCGGTGGCTCTGGGGCCAACGTCCTGACTTTC,CASSPGGSGANVLTF,-,TRBV11-2,-,TRBJ2-6
TGTGCCAGCAGGAGTACCTACGAGCAGTACTTC,CASRSTYEQYF,-,TRBV28,-,TRBJ2-7
TGTGCCAGCTCACCCGGACTAGCGGGTCTCCGGGCGGAGGGCACAGATACGCAGTATTTT,CASSPGLAGLRAEGTDTQYF,-,TRBV18,TRBD2,TRBJ2-3
TGTGCCTGGAAAACTAGGAGTAGAGGCTATAATTCACCCCTCCACTTT,CAWKTRSRGYNSPLHF,-,TRBV30,-,TRBJ1-6
TGTGCCTGGAGAGGAGGGGGGCCGATAGATACGCAGTATTTT,CAWRGGGPIDTQYF,few,TRBV30,-,TRBJ2-3
TGTGCCAGTAGTATCCGGGAGGGCCCCTACGAGCAGTACTTC,CASSIREGPYEQYF,-,TRBV19,TRBD2,TRBJ2-7
TGTGCCAGTAGTCGGGACAGTTTCAATCAGCCCCAGCATTTT,CASSRDSFNQPQHF,-,TRBV19,TRBD1,TRBJ1-5
TGCGCCAGCAGCCCCCTGGGGGGAGCGAACACCGGGGAGCTGTTTTTT,CASSPLGGANTGELFF,-,TRBV5-1,-,TRBJ2-2
TGTGCCAGCAGTAGACCCGGGAGACTTCAGGACGAGCAGTACTTC,CASSRPGRLQDEQYF,-,TRBV6-1,-,TRBJ2-7
TGTGCCAGCTCACCTCCTAACCTAGCGGTGAACTACAATGAGCAGTTCTTC,CASSPPNLAVNYNEQFF,-,TRBV18,TRBD2,TRBJ2-1
TGTGCCATCAGTGAGTCCGTTGGCGAGCAGTACTTC,CAISESVGEQYF,-,TRBV10-3,-,TRBJ2-7
TGTGCCTCGGGGTGGTCCGCGAACACTGAAGCTTTCTTT,CASGWSANTEAFF,-,TRBV6-1,-,TRBJ1-1
TGCGCCAGCAGCACCCCCGGGACTAGCGTGAGAAATGAGCAGTTCTTC,CASSTPGTSVRNEQFF,-,TRBV5-1,TRBD2,TRBJ2-1
TGTGCCAGCTCACCACCCAGTTTCCAAGAGACCCAGTACTTC,CASSPPSFQETQYF,once,TRBV18,-,TRBJ2-5